The clone carrying this TCR beta chain was recorded a few times. Its antigen is not identified. This entry is derived from a study of molecular identifiers for immune sequencing clone quantification. Study at large: In replicates, RNA from about 21,000 or 97,000 naive CD8 cells was split five ways, four sequenced. Overall study findings and caveats: More than 99% of effector molecules, versus under 1% of naive-cell molecules, belonged to clones above 20 RNA copies.

Making the bulk TCR libraries relied on previously described methods and listed TCR primers. TCRdb passed the PCR reads through MiXCR, listing each CDR3 protein once. The table has some 680,000 distinct CDR3 sequences, approximately 24% seen once; the top ten hold approximately 0.75%. Between 20,000 and 1,000,000 sorted cells, with 10%, 30% or 50% RNA, yielded naive CD8 libraries. This clonotype originated in a human donor in good health. Some libraries in this study had Jurkat cell RNA spiked in. Sequencing used naive CD8+ T cells from blood, with Jurkat cell RNA spiked in. Subset described: FACS-sorted CD8+CD4-CCR7+CD45RA+ naive T cells.

CDR3 DNA sequence: TGTGCCAGCAATCCGGGACTAGGCATTCGTAGTGAGCAGTTCTTC. Its translation is CASNPGLGIRSEQFF. This chain joins TRBV12-3 or TRBV12-4 and TRBJ2-1; 8 positions match TRBD2. V shed 7 bases and J 9 bases; nucleotides not matched to a gene: 14. CDR3 size: 15 residues.